This T cell receptor beta chain is from a study of blood T cell repertoires in COVID-19. Study overall: Samples of COVID-19 (acute and convalescent) were obtained from the United States, Italy and Spain. In each case, the material was cDNA or gDNA derived from T cells, B-cell-depleted T cells, or PBMCs.

Trimming pared 4 bases from V and 3 bases from J, leaving 3 bases between. There are 11 residues in the CDR3. The germline V gene encodes CDR1 SNHLY and CDR2 FYNNEI. As processed by the authors: From reference gene primer amplification, estimates of nucleated cell counts were derived. The data were produced by immunoSEQ multiplex PCR, yet TCRdb's version contains in-frame clones alone and is incomplete. V and J calls plus clone size are reproduced from that table; the DNA served to infer D and trimming. This sample has 220,000 or so clones, with 75% to 85% found just once. Seattle patients were enrolled while actively infected and followed longitudinally.

Material for sequencing was peripheral blood. V usage is TRBV2 and J usage is TRBJ1-1; unclear D gene. The source is a woman of 80 years or more with COVID-19, enrolled during active disease. This CDR3 is CASSAYTEAFF. CDR3 sequence (DNA): TGTGCCAGCAGTGCTTACACTGAAGCTTTCTTT.